Presented here are 9 T cell receptor beta chains from one specimen sequenced in a study of T cell clusters in autoimmune cytopenias. TRB amplification used around 260 ng of peripheral blood genomic DNA. Multiplex touch-down PCR amplified TRB using TRB-A and TRB-B pools in one tube. TCRdb reanalyzed the multiplex PCR reads and collapses them to one entry per CDR3 protein, without DNA. Listed are a few thousand distinct CDR3 sequences; around half falls within the top ten. This same sample was also part of a study on T cell repertoires in aging, cancer and after chemotherapy.

The sample was peripheral blood. The origin of the receptors is a human donor in good health.

The chain combines TRBV5-6 with TRBJ2-7; TCRdb calls TRBD2, which cannot be checked without DNA. Germline CDR1 SGHDT, CDR2 YYEEEE. The CDR3 consists of 15 residues. This CDR3 is CASSLLAGSSYEQYF.

CDR3 residues: CASSPQGPPSMNTEAFF. V and J are TRBV12-3 or TRBV12-4 and TRBJ1-1; TCRdb names TRBD1, which stays unverified in the absence of DNA. The CDR3 has 17 amino acids.

V and J are TRBV27 and TRBJ2-6. The CDR3 spans 13 residues. Germline CDR1 and CDR2: MNHEY and SMNVEV (reference sequence). CDR3 loop: CASSFAGANVLTF.

The rearrangement joins TRBV5-6 to TRBJ1-3; TCRdb's D gene call, TRBD1, goes unchecked for lack of DNA. This CDR3 contains 18 residues. The germline CDR1 and CDR2 sequences are SGHDT and YYEEEE. This CDR3 is CASSLAGGQGTSGNTIYF.

By frequency, this clonotype is medium-sized. This chain uses TRBV5-6 with TRBJ2-7; there is no DNA to check the TCRdb D call of TRBD1. The CDR3 spans 15 residues. Germline CDR1 reads SGHDT; CDR2 reads YYEEEE. This CDR3 is CASSSGQGAPYEQYF.

The chain couples TRBV6-6 to TRBJ2-1; the TRBD2 assignment by TCRdb is unverifiable without DNA. Germline CDR1 and CDR2: MNHNY and SVGAGI (reference sequence). The CDR3 is 15 amino acids. CDR3 sequence reads: CASSPGAGGYNEQFF.

V is TRBV6-2 or TRBV6-3 and J is TRBJ2-1; TCRdb outputs TRBD2, but without DNA this stays unchecked. The CDR3 totals 17 residues. CDR1 is MNHEY, CDR2 SVGEGT, per germline. CDR3 loop: CASSSWTSGRSYNEQFF.

The chain recombines TRBV15 with TRBJ2-5; the D gene TCRdb calls, TRBD2, cannot be checked with no DNA. CDR1 is LNHNV and CDR2 is YYDKDF in the germline V gene (reference sequence). CDR3 length: 15 residues. CDR3 sequence reads: CATSRGSGLAAEQYF. The full variable domain, its missing parts supplied by reference TRBV15 and TRBJ2-5, is DAMVIQNPRYQVTQFGKPVTLSCSQTLNHNVMYWYQQKSSQAPKLLFHYYDKDFNNEADTPDNFQSRRPNTSFCFLDIRSPGLGDTAMYLCATSRGSGLAAEQYFGPGTRLLVL.

The CDR3 region is CASSSPGQGNEKLFF. The chain couples TRBV6-2 or TRBV6-3 to TRBJ1-4; absent DNA, TCRdb's TRBD1 call cannot be checked. Germline CDR1 MNHEY, CDR2 SVGEGT. The CDR3 loop spans 15 amino acids.